The present TCR beta chain was sequenced within a study of T cells in Graves' hyperthyroidism and ophthalmopathy. CDR1 is LGHNA and CDR2 is YNFKEQ in the germline V gene. The junction had 11 bases not matched to a gene; V was cut back by 8 bases and J by 0 bases. CDR3 length: 17 amino acids. TCR beta CDR3 regions were amplified from RNA. The study used the HTBI primer set for a first-round RT-PCR of the TCR CDR3. Each CDR3 protein gets one entry after TCRdb re-called the multiplex PCR reads with MiXCR. The table includes about 300,000 distinct CDR3 sequences, roughly 13% detected once. This clonotype was seen at least ten times. Disease duration under 2 months; hyperthyroidism patients were aged 18 to 65. Diagnostic assessment was based on clinical symptoms, serum thyroxine and TRAb, thyroid ultrasound and orbital computed tomography.

The sample comprised blood. This receptor was identified in a woman in her twenties or thirties with Graves' hyperthyroidism that later progressed to Graves' ophthalmopathy. V and J are TRBV4-2 and TRBJ1-4; 8 positions agree with TRBD1. DNA for the CDR3: TGTGCCAGCTTCGGACAGGGAGGAAAGGCAACTAATGAAAAACTGTTTTTT. Translation: CASFGQGGKATNEKLFF.